A single sample is the source of the 16 T cell receptor beta chains below, sequenced in a study of blood T cell repertoires in COVID-19. Assay: immunoSEQ multiplex PCR; the TCRdb copy retains only in-frame clones and omits some. Seen here are around 77,000 clones, 83% observed once, and the top ten hold approximately 7%. Sequencing used peripheral blood. All receptors derive from a man aged 25-45 years with COVID-19, enrolled during active disease.

This clone is a singleton in its sample. The chain combines TRBV6-1 with TRBJ2-5, with a possible D match to TRBD1 (6 bases). The CDR3 is made up of 13 amino acids. V lost 2 bases and J 2 bases, leaving 6 bases between the germline ends. From germline, CDR1 is MNHNS and CDR2 SASEGT. CDR3 nucleotides: TGTGCCAGCAGTGAACAGGGGCAAGAGACCCAGTACTTC. The encoded protein is CASSEQGQETQYF.

DNA of the CDR3: TGTGCCAGCACTCCCCGGACTTCCGATCAGCCCCAGCATTTT. Its translation is CASTPRTSDQPQHF. The J gene is TRBJ1-5, the V gene TRBV6-6; D gene uncertain. Germline CDR1 is MNHNY and CDR2 is SVGAGI (reference sequence). Trimming took off 7 bases at V and 5 bases at J, with 15 bases between the two ends. The CDR3 has 14 residues.

The chain employs TRBV27 and TRBJ1-1, with D unresolved. The CDR3 contains 14 residues. Deletions cut 2 bases from V and 5 bases from J, with 12 bases between. Germline lookup yields CDR1 MNHEY and CDR2 SMNVEV (reference sequence). The CDR3 region is CASSLDIRGTEAFF. DNA for the CDR3: TGTGCCAGCAGTTTAGATATAAGAGGAACTGAAGCTTTCTTT.

The chain is built from TRBV28 and TRBJ2-1, with 11 nucleotides matching TRBD2. Germline V CDR1 and CDR2: MDHEN, SYDVKM. This CDR3 is 17 amino acids long. With V trimmed by 3 bases and J by 7 bases, 11 bases remained unmatched. CDR3 sequence reads: CASSFLLSGRAGNEQFF. The CDR3 coding sequence is TGTGCCAGCAGTTTTCTCCTTAGCGGGAGGGCGGGGAATGAGCAGTTCTTC.

This clone was observed a few times. The V call is TRBV6-2 or TRBV6-3, the J call TRBJ1-5, with TRBD1 identical over 8 bases. Looked up from germline, CDR1 is MNHEY and CDR2 is SVGEGT. Trimming took 6 bases from V and 0 from J; bases not matched to a gene: 7. The CDR3 has 16 amino acids. The CDR3 DNA reads TGTGCCAGCAGCCTCAGGGGGCCACATAGCAATCAGCCCCAGCATTTT. Its translation is CASSLRGPHSNQPQHF.

This clone is medium-sized. The CDR3 sequence: CASSIWGRGPYGYTF. Written as DNA, the CDR3 is TGTGCCAGTAGTATCTGGGGTAGGGGCCCATATGGCTACACCTTC. This chain joins TRBV19 and TRBJ1-2; D perhaps matches TRBD1 (5 bases). The CDR3 is 15 residues long. V lost 3 bases, J lost 5 bases, and 16 bases lay in between. CDR1 is LNHDA, CDR2 SQIVND, per germline (reference sequence).

The chain is built from TRBV19 and TRBJ1-5; possible D gene TRBD1, 6 bases. V dropped 1 base and J dropped 2 bases, with 9 bases sitting between them. CDR1 and CDR2 (germline): LNHDA, SQIVND (reference sequence). This CDR3 region has 15 residues. CDR3 loop: CASSIAGHGNQPQHF. CDR3 DNA: TGTGCCAGTAGTATAGCGGGACACGGCAATCAGCCCCAGCATTTT. Filled out from reference TRBV19 and TRBJ1-5, the complete variable domain reads DGGITQSPKYLFRKEGQNVTLSCEQNLNHDAMYWYRQDPGQGLRLIYYSQIVNDFQKGDIAEGYSVSREKKESFPLTVTSAQKNPTAFYLCASSIAGHGNQPQHFGDGTRLSIL.

This chain uses TRBV4-3 with TRBJ1-2, with TRBD1 as a possible D gene (5 bases). V was trimmed by 4 bases and J by 0 bases, leaving 18 bases between them. Per germline, CDR1 LGHNA and CDR2 YSLEER. The CDR3 totals 17 residues. The CDR3 DNA reads TGCGCCAGCAGCCGAACCCGGGACGGGGGAGCTAACTATGGCTACACCTTC. Protein sequence: CASSRTRDGGANYGYTF.

The gene calls are TRBV19 and TRBJ1-1, with 8 bases aligning to TRBD1. With V trimmed by 7 bases and J by 6 bases, 13 bases remained unmatched. The CDR3 contains 15 residues. The germline gives CDR1 LNHDA, CDR2 SQIVND (reference sequence). This CDR3 reads CASTTSDRGLAEAFF. The CDR3 DNA follows: TGTGCCAGTACTACATCCGACAGGGGATTGGCTGAAGCTTTCTTT.

V and J are TRBV28 and TRBJ2-7, with 10 bases fitting TRBD1. The CDR3 extends over 16 amino acids. Looked up from germline, CDR1 is MDHEN and CDR2 is SYDVKM. V lost 1 base and J lost 2; bases outside the gene matches: 5. The CDR3 region is CASSLSSGTGAYEQYF. CDR3 bases: TGTGCCAGCAGTTTATCCTCCGGGACAGGGGCCTACGAGCAGTACTTC. Combining the CDR3 with reference TRBV28 and TRBJ2-7 gives the whole variable domain DVKVTQSSRYLVKRTGEKVFLECVQDMDHENMFWYRQDPGLGLRLIYFSYDVKMKEKGDIPEGYSVSREKKERFSLILESASTNQTSMYLCASSLSSGTGAYEQYFGPGTRLTVT.

In the case of this clone: This sample includes further DNA sequences coding for the same CDR3. The CDR3 spells CAISVDRGTQYF. CDR3 coding DNA: TGTGCCATCAGTGTTGATCGGGGGACCCAGTACTTC. V gene TRBV10-3 combines with J gene TRBJ2-5; D is perhaps TRBD2 (5 bases). Germline V gene sequence: CDR1 ENHRY, CDR2 SYGVKD. This CDR3 has 12 amino acids. V was shortened by 4 bases and J by 7 bases, with 10 bases between the two germline ends.

The chain joins TRBV27 to TRBJ1-1; maybe TRBD1 (5 bases). This CDR3 comprises 15 residues. Germline V gene lookup returns CDR1 MNHEY and CDR2 SMNVEV (reference sequence). V was clipped by 5 bases and J by 4 bases, with 17 bases between them. The CDR3 loop reads CASSPDGRGSTEAFF. As DNA, the CDR3 is TGTGCCAGCAGTCCAGACGGGAGGGGCTCCACTGAAGCTTTCTTT.

The chain couples TRBV27 to TRBJ1-1; maybe TRBD1 (6 bases). Trimming removed 3 bases from V and 1 base from J, with 12 bases in between. Germline CDR1 is MNHEY and CDR2 is SMNVEV (reference sequence). This CDR3 comprises 15 residues. The CDR3: CASSLRGGSNTEAFF. The CDR3, as DNA: TGTGCCAGCAGTTTGCGGGGGGGCTCGAACACTGAAGCTTTCTTT.

The rearrangement uses TRBV30 and TRBJ1-3; TRBD1 is a possible D gene (6 bases). Germline V gene sequence: CDR1 GTSNPN, CDR2 SVGIG (reference sequence). This CDR3 has 16 amino acids. V gave up 3 bases and J gave up 0 bases, with 15 bases separating them. The CDR3 nucleotides are TGTGCCTGGAGAGTGGGACACTCGAGCTCTGGAAACACCATATATTTT. It codes for CAWRVGHSSSGNTIYF.

The J gene is TRBJ2-1, the V gene TRBV10-3, with 8 positions matching TRBD1. Germline V lookup: CDR1 ENHRY, CDR2 SYGVKD. This CDR3 spans 16 amino acids. Unmatched junction bases numbered 14, after V lost 7 bases and J lost 6 bases. This CDR3 is CAIKDRVGGLFNEQFF. The CDR3 DNA follows: TGTGCCATCAAGGACAGGGTTGGAGGGCTCTTCAATGAGCAGTTCTTC.

The V gene is TRBV19, the J gene TRBJ1-2; the D gene is possibly TRBD1 (5 bases). The CDR3 is 11 amino acids. Germline loops: CDR1 LNHDA, CDR2 SQIVND (reference sequence). Trimming shortened V by 9 bases and J by 5 bases, and 10 bases separated the two germline ends. The CDR3 DNA sequence: TGTGCCAGCCGGGAGGGGTATGGCTACACCTTC. This translates into CASREGYGYTF.